The clone carrying this T cell receptor (beta chain) has only a few counts. Its antigen is as yet unknown. The data originate from a study of regulatory T cells in long-lasting Graves disease. Findings and caveats of the study: Patients whose Graves' disease persisted exhibited lower TCR diversity than those newly diagnosed.

Through Arm-PCR of CDR3 regions and iRepertoire HTBI primers, TCR beta libraries were built. Using its own MiXCR run on the multiplex PCR reads, TCRdb lists one record per CDR3 protein. The sample lists a few hundred thousand distinct CDR3 sequences, 20% to 30% occurring once. Sample time point: persistent/refractory GD, antithyroid drugs over 5 years with positive TRAb. Preparation of the TCR library used RNA extracted from PBMCs. Sequenced material: peripheral blood mononuclear cells (PBMCs), taken when the disease was refractory, from a patient treated with antithyroid drugs. The sequence was collected from a female donor with Graves disease.

The CDR3: CASSQDILRQGSLPYEAFF. As DNA, the CDR3 is TGTGCCAGCAGCCAAGATATACTTCGGCAGGGCTCCTTGCCGTATGAAGCTTTCTTT. V gene TRBV3-1 combines with J gene TRBJ1-1; a weak D match, TRBD1 (5 bases). Deletions cut 0 bases from V and 7 bases from J, with 27 bases between. In germline, CDR1 is LGHDT, CDR2 YNNKEL (reference sequence). The length of the CDR3 is 19 residues.